What follows are 3 T cell receptor beta chains derived from one specimen sequenced in a study of T cells in Graves' hyperthyroidism and ophthalmopathy. RNA transcripts served as the template for amplifying TCR beta CDR3 regions. The TCR CDR3 first-round RT-PCR relied on the HTBI primer set. TCRdb redid the calling of the multiplex PCR reads with MiXCR, one entry per CDR3 protein. The sample lists hundreds of thousands of distinct CDR3 sequences; about 38% were seen once. The source material was blood. The receptors here all came from a man between 18 and 35 years old with Graves' hyperthyroidism.

This clonotype was observed at least ten times. The chain employs TRBV29-1 and TRBJ2-7; D is possibly TRBD1 or TRBD2 (5 bases each). Germline-derived CDR1 and CDR2 are SQVTM and ANQGSEA. V lost 0 bases and J 3 bases, leaving 9 bases between the germline ends. The CDR3 consists of 13 residues. The CDR3 coding sequence is TGCAGCGTTGAAGATGAGGGGATCTACGAGCAGTACTTC. Translating gives CSVEDEGIYEQYF.

The rearrangement joins TRBV7-2 to TRBJ2-7; 10 bases align to TRBD2. The junction had 3 bases not matched to a gene; V was cut back by 0 bases and J by 1 base. This CDR3 region has 16 residues. In germline, CDR1 is SGHTA, CDR2 FQGNSA. CDR3 loop: CASSLARTSGSYEQYF. In nucleotides, the CDR3 is TGTGCCAGCAGCTTAGCCCGGACTAGCGGATCCTACGAGCAGTACTTC.

Only a few counts were recorded for this clonotype. This chain joins TRBV20-1 and TRBJ2-7; TRBD2 matches at 8 bases. From germline, CDR1 is DFQATT and CDR2 SNEGSKA (reference sequence). Trimming removed 3 bases from V and 2 bases from J; junction bases left unmatched: 6. The CDR3 sequence is 14 residues long. The DNA of the CDR3 is TGCAGTGCTAGCGCGACTAGCGATCCCTACGAGCAGTACTTC. It translates to CSASATSDPYEQYF.